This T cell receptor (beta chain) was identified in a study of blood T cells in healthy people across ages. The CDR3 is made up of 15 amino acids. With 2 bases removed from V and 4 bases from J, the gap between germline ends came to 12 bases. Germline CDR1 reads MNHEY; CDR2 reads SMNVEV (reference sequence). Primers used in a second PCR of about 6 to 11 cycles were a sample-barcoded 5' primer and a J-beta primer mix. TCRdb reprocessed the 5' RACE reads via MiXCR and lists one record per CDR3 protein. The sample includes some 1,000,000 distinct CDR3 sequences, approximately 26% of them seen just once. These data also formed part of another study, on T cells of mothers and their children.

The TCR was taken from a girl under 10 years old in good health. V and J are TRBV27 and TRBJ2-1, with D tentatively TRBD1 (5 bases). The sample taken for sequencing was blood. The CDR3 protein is CASSLRPQGYNEQFF. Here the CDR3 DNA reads TGTGCCAGCAGTTTAAGGCCCCAGGGATACAATGAGCAGTTCTTC.